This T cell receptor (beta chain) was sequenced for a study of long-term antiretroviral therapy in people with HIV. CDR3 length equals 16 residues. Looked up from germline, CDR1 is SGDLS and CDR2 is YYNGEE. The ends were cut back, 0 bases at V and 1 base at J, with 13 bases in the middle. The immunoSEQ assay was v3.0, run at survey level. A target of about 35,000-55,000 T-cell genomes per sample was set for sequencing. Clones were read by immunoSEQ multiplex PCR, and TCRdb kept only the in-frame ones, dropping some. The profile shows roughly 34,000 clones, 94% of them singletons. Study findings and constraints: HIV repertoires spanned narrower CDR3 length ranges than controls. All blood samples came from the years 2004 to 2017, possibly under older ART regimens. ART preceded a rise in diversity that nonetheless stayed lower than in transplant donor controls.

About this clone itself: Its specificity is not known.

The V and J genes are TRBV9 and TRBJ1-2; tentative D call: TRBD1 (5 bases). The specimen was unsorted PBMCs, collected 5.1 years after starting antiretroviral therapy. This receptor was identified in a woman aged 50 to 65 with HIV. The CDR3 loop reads CASSVESGTYNYGYTF. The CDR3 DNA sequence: TGTGCCAGCAGCGTAGAATCAGGGACGTATAACTATGGCTACACCTTC.